The present T cell receptor beta chain was sequenced within a study of blood T cells in healthy people across ages. For the second PCR, which ran for about 6 to 11 cycles, a sample-barcoded 5' primer and a J-beta primer mix were used. One entry per CDR3 protein, called by TCRdb with MiXCR from the 5' RACE reads. The sample lists about 1.4 million distinct CDR3 sequences, 45% to 70% occurring once. The CDR3 covers 13 residues. Trimming at V came to 6 bases and at J to 2 bases, leaving 6 bases not matched to a gene. CDR1 is DFQATT and CDR2 is SNEGSKA in the germline V gene (reference sequence). The sequenced sample was blood. The TCR comes from a young man in good health. This chain connects TRBV20-1 to TRBJ1-2; 7 bases are shared with TRBD1. The CDR3 bases are TGCAGTGCCCCGGGACAGAAAAACTATGGCTACACCTTC. Amino acids: CSAPGQKNYGYTF.